This entry is about one T cell receptor (beta chain). How the authors handled the data: Reference gene primer amplification yielded estimated nucleated cell counts. The repertoire was sequenced with immunoSEQ multiplex PCR; TCRdb's copy has only in-frame clones and lacks some. That table is the source of V, J and clone size, and D and trimming were worked out from the DNA. The sample holds hundreds of thousands of clones, 70% to 85% seen once. The CDR3 is 15 residues long. Germline V CDR1 and CDR2: MDHEN, SYDVKM. V was pared by 1 base and J by 6 bases, with 13 bases between. These data belong to a study of blood T cell repertoires in COVID-19.

The rearrangement links TRBV28 to TRBJ1-5; no firm D call. The source of this sequence is an elderly man with acute or convalescent COVID-19. Material for sequencing was peripheral blood. The CDR3 nucleotides read TGTGCCAGCAGTTTATCCCAAGGCGGAAGTCAGCCCCAGCATTTT. Translating it yields CASSLSQGGSQPQHF.